Listed below are T cell receptor beta chains from one sample, sequenced in a study of shared clonotypes between healthy human individuals. Sequencing was performed with immunoSEQ multiplex PCR; in TCRdb, only in-frame clones are kept and a portion is missing. The data hold about 450,000 clones, with around 79% observed a single time. The sequenced material came from PBMCs. Receptors originate from a woman between 35 and 50 years old in good health. Some clones in this sample may be carry-over from other donors' samples. Both conserved end residues are part of each CDR3. Each record gives: clone size, V gene, D gene, J gene, CDR3 DNA, CDR3 protein. A D gene is named only where the DNA matches it firmly. The size of a clone is reported for some rows only, either as once, few or many, or as a class for expanded clones.

-	TRBV7-8	-	TRBJ1-1	TGTGCCAGCAGCTTAGGAGTTTTTGAAGCTTTCTTT	CASSLGVFEAFF
-	TRBV9	TRBD1	TRBJ1-1	TGTGCCAGAAAACAGGGGGCTGGGAACACTGAAGCTTTCTTT	CARKQGAGNTEAFF
once	TRBV7-9	-	TRBJ2-5	TGTGCCAGCAGCTTAGAGTCTATGGACTTGCAAGAGACCCAGTACTTC	CASSLESMDLQETQYF
-	TRBV5-1	-	TRBJ2-1	TGCGCCAGCAGCTTGTCGGGGACTGAGCAGTTCTTC	CASSLSGTEQFF
-	TRBV5-5	TRBD2	TRBJ2-1	TGTGCCAGCAGCCGGGGACTAGCGGTTACCTACAATGAGCAGTTCTTC	CASSRGLAVTYNEQFF
-	TRBV27	-	TRBJ2-7	TGTGCCAGCGGGGACTACGAGCAGTACTTC	CASGDYEQYF
few	TRBV19	-	TRBJ2-3	TGTGCCAGTAGCCCAACCCCGGGACGGGGCACAGATACGCAGTATTTT	CASSPTPGRGTDTQYF
many	TRBV7-3	TRBD1	TRBJ2-7	TGTGCCAGCAGCATGGGACAGGGGGTAAACGAGCAGTACTTC	CASSMGQGVNEQYF
many	TRBV7-9	-	TRBJ1-1	TGTGCCAGCAGCCCGAGGGGACCCACTGAAGCTTTCTTT	CASSPRGPTEAFF
-	TRBV5-4	TRBD2	TRBJ2-1	TGTGCCAGCAGCTTGTTTTTTGGCGGGGGTTTCTACAATGAGCAGTTCTTC	CASSLFFGGGFYNEQFF